Listed below are T cell receptor beta chains from one sample, sequenced in a study of blood T cell repertoires in COVID-19. Produced via immunoSEQ multiplex PCR; TCRdb's table is partial and in-frame only. The sample holds tens of thousands of clones, about 87% seen once. The sample was peripheral blood. These receptors were obtained from a human donor in a cohort sampled during active COVID-19. Both conserved end residues are part of each CDR3.

V gene: TRBV6-6
J gene: TRBJ1-2
CDR3 protein: CASYPGRESYGYTF

V gene: TRBV5-4
J gene: TRBJ2-3
CDR3 protein: CASSLGVASSTDTQYF

V gene: TRBV30
J gene: TRBJ1-2
CDR3 protein: CACRGRWNYGYTF

V gene: TRBV5-6
J gene: TRBJ2-7
CDR3 protein: CASSLAQGGQYF

V gene: TRBV6-5
J gene: TRBJ2-2
CDR3 protein: CASSLTGTGELFF

V gene: TRBV5-1
J gene: TRBJ1-4
CDR3 protein: CASSLRGNNEKLFF

V gene: TRBV6-5
J gene: TRBJ2-2
CDR3 protein: CASSSGGDPGELFF

V gene: TRBV4-1
J gene: TRBJ2-5
CDR3 protein: CASSQDLLREGSTELVRTQYF

V gene: TRBV5-5
J gene: TRBJ1-2
CDR3 protein: CASSLSGRDGYTF

V gene: TRBV3-1/TRBV3-2
J gene: TRBJ2-5
CDR3 protein: CASSEPAPLAGWQETQYF

V gene: TRBV5-1
J gene: TRBJ2-6
CDR3 protein: CASSQTSGGPSGANVLTF

V gene: TRBV11-2
J gene: TRBJ1-1
CDR3 protein: CASNKGEGAGAFF

V gene: TRBV4-1
J gene: TRBJ1-2
CDR3 protein: CASSPWTGHYGYTF

V gene: TRBV4-1
J gene: TRBJ1-3
CDR3 protein: CASSPQQGAGNTIYF

V gene: TRBV29-1
J gene: TRBJ1-1
CDR3 protein: CSATTGESVAFF

V gene: TRBV7-8
J gene: TRBJ1-3
CDR3 protein: CASSLVEGGQAGNTIYF

V gene: TRBV12-3/TRBV12-4
J gene: TRBJ1-4
CDR3 protein: CASSLRTGEKLFF

V gene: TRBV29-1
J gene: TRBJ1-2
CDR3 protein: CSVRSSEDYGYTF

V gene: TRBV2
J gene: TRBJ1-3
CDR3 protein: CASSRSGTVSGNTIYF

V gene: TRBV4-1
J gene: TRBJ2-7
CDR3 protein: CASSQDRGEFYEQYF

V gene: TRBV6-2/TRBV6-3
J gene: TRBJ2-3
CDR3 protein: CASSSETGGVSDTQYF

V gene: TRBV11-2
J gene: TRBJ2-3
CDR3 protein: CASSLVPPGTGLTDTQYF